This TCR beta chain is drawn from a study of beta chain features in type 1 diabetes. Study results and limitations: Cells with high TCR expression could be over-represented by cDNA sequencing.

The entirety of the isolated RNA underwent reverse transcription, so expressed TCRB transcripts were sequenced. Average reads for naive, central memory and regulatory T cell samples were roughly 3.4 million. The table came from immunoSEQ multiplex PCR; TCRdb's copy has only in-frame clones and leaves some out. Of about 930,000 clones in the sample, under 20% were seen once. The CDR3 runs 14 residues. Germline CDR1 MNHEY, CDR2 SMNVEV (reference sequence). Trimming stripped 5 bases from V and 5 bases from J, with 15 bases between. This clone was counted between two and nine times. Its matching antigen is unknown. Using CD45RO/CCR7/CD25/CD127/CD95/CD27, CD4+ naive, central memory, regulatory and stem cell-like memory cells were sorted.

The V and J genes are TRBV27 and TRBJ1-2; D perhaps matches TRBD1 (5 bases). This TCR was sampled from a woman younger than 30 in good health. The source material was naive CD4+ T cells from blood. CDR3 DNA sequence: TGTGCCAGCAGTCCTTACGGGACGACGTATGGCTACACCTTC. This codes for CASSPYGTTYGYTF.